A single sample is the source of the 27 T cell receptor beta chains below, sequenced in a study of blood T cell repertoires in COVID-19. Here immunoSEQ multiplex PCR was the method, and the copy in TCRdb shows in-frame clones only, minus some. In the table there are 290,000 or so clones, approximately 82% of which are singletons. The sequencing input was PBMCs or T cells enriched from blood (not recorded which). All receptors come from a man in his forties or fifties who had been exposed to COVID-19.

This chain joins TRBV9 and TRBJ1-1; no clear D. V dropped 2 bases and J dropped 4 bases, with 12 bases sitting between them. Germline CDR1 and CDR2: SGDLS and YYNGEE. This CDR3 has 14 amino acids. CDR3 residues: CASSVSGSGTEAFF. DNA for the CDR3: TGTGCCAGCAGCGTCTCGGGGTCGGGCACTGAAGCTTTCTTT. Full variable domain (missing parts from reference TRBV9 and TRBJ1-1): DSGVTQTPKHLITATGQRVTLRCSPRSGDLSVYWYQQSLDQGLQFLIQYYNGEERAKGNILERFSAQQFPDLHSELNLSSLELGDSALYFCASSVSGSGTEAFFGQGTRLTVV.

This chain links TRBV7-9 with TRBJ2-3, with 10 bases that match TRBD1. This CDR3 has 14 residues. Germline trimming cut 9 bases from V and 8 bases from J; bases unmatched to any gene: 11. The germline V gene has CDR1 SEHNR and CDR2 FQNEAQ (reference sequence). CDR3 residues: CASRGQGGTSTQYF. In DNA, the CDR3 is TGTGCCAGTAGAGGACAGGGGGGGACGAGTACGCAGTATTTT.

This chain's CDR3 is CASTETGSIRDTQYF. For the CDR3, the DNA is TGTGCCAGCACCGAGACAGGATCAATCAGGGATACGCAGTATTTT. The chain is built from TRBV7-6 and TRBJ2-3; TRBD1 might be the D (6 bases). Trimming removed 7 bases at V and 6 bases at J, with 20 bases between. Germline CDR1 is SGHVS and CDR2 is FNYEAQ. The CDR3 length is 15 residues.

This rearrangement joins TRBV14 to TRBJ1-6, with D tentatively TRBD1 (5 bases). V shed 0 bases and J shed 1 base, with 7 bases lying between them. This CDR3 is 16 amino acids long. Germline CDR1 SGHDN, CDR2 FVKESK. The CDR3 protein is CASSQEGLSYNSPLHF. DNA for the CDR3: TGTGCCAGCAGCCAAGAGGGGCTATCCTATAATTCACCCCTCCACTTT.

The gene calls are TRBV20-1 and TRBJ2-2; 7 positions match TRBD2. With 3 bases clipped from V and 5 bases from J, the junction kept 6 bases outside the gene matches. The CDR3 length is 14 residues. Germline values: CDR1 DFQATT, CDR2 SNEGSKA (reference sequence). The CDR3 nucleotides read TGCAGTGCTAGTTTGGCGGGAGTTACCGGGGAGCTGTTTTTT. Translated, it gives CSASLAGVTGELFF.

This chain connects TRBV10-3 to TRBJ2-5, with TRBD2 identical over 8 bases. Per germline, CDR1 ENHRY and CDR2 SYGVKD. The length of the CDR3 is 17 residues. V lost 4 bases, J lost 2 bases, and 12 bases stayed unmatched. The CDR3: CAISGRVAAGAQETQYF. CDR3 sequence (DNA): TGTGCCATCAGTGGAAGGGTGGCAGCGGGAGCTCAAGAGACCCAGTACTTC.

CDR3 sequence (DNA): TGTGCCAGCAGTGAAGGAATGGAGCGGATCTTCACAGATACGCAGTATTTT. Its protein is CASSEGMERIFTDTQYF. The genes are TRBV25-1 and TRBJ2-3, with TRBD2 as a possible D gene (5 bases). Germline V gene lookup returns CDR1 MGHDK and CDR2 SYGVNS. The CDR3 is 17 residues long. Trimming pared 2 bases from V and 2 bases from J, leaving 17 bases between.

This chain uses TRBV7-3 with TRBJ2-5; D may be TRBD1 (6 bases). Trimming cost V 5 bases and J 5 bases, with 15 bases left between them. The germline gives CDR1 SGHTA, CDR2 FQGTGA. This CDR3 is 14 amino acids long. The CDR3 is CASSIGQPGETQYF. As DNA, the CDR3 is TGTGCCAGCAGCATCGGACAGCCGGGGGAGACCCAGTACTTC.

This clone was seen a single time. The chain uses TRBV7-9 and TRBJ1-5; 9 bases are shared with TRBD1. The CDR3 is 18 amino acids. Per germline, CDR1 SEHNR and CDR2 FQNEAQ (reference sequence). The trim removed 4 bases at V and 3 bases at J, leaving 13 bases unmatched. The CDR3 DNA sequence: TGTGCCAGCAGCTCGGGGGAGGGGACAGGGTCGAACAATCAGCCCCAGCATTTT. Its translation: CASSSGEGTGSNNQPQHF. Filled out from reference TRBV7-9 and TRBJ1-5, the complete variable domain reads DTGVSQNPRHKITKRGQNVTFRCDPISEHNRLYWYRQTLGQGPEFLTYFQNEAQLEKSRLLSDRFSAERPKGSFSTLEIQRTEQGDSAMYLCASSSGEGTGSNNQPQHFGDGTRLSIL.

V usage is TRBV10-3 and J usage is TRBJ2-3, with TRBD2 identical over 7 bases. CDR3 length: 14 amino acids. V was pared by 4 bases and J by 0 bases, with 1 base of the junction left unmatched. CDR1 and CDR2 (germline): ENHRY, SYGVKD. The DNA for the CDR3 is TGTGCCATCAGTGGTAGCGGGAGCACAGATACGCAGTATTTT. It translates to CAISGSGSTDTQYF.

The chain links TRBV15 to TRBJ1-4, with D possibly matching TRBD1 (6 bases). There are 17 residues in the CDR3. Per germline, CDR1 LNHNV and CDR2 YYDKDF (reference sequence). V lost 2 bases and J 7 bases, leaving 20 bases between the germline ends. The CDR3 here is CATSRLRGGEGGEKLFF. Written as DNA, the CDR3 is TGTGCCACCAGCAGACTGAGAGGGGGAGAAGGGGGTGAAAAACTGTTTTTT.

The chain couples TRBV5-5 to TRBJ2-7, with TRBD1 matching over 10 bases. Germline loops: CDR1 SGHKS, CDR2 YYEKEE (reference sequence). This CDR3 has 14 residues. Unmatched junction bases numbered 7, after V lost 5 bases and J lost 5 bases. The DNA for the CDR3 is TGTGCCAGCAGGGCCGGGACAGGGGTCCACGAGCAGTACTTC. Amino acids: CASRAGTGVHEQYF.

The sample holds a few counts of this clone. J is TRBJ2-2 and V is TRBV13, with 7 positions matching TRBD2. The CDR3 totals 15 residues. The J segment lost 4 bases and the V segment lost 6 bases, leaving 8 bases of the junction unmatched. The germline CDR1 and CDR2 sequences are PRHDT and FYEKMQ (reference sequence). CDR3 loop: CASSRGGRTTGELFF. The CDR3 nucleotides are TGTGCCAGCAGTCGAGGCGGGAGAACCACCGGGGAGCTGTTTTTT.

The CDR3 here is CASSRTTVRYNSPLHF. CDR3 sequence (DNA): TGTGCCAGCAGCCGTACGACAGTTCGCTATAATTCACCCCTCCACTTT. This chain uses TRBV27 with TRBJ1-6; D perhaps matches TRBD1 (5 bases). The CDR3 is 16 residues long. CDR1 is MNHEY, CDR2 SMNVEV, per germline (reference sequence). V was pared by 6 bases and J by 3 bases, with 15 bases between.

The chain joins TRBV25-1 to TRBJ1-1; weak D call: TRBD1 (5 bases). CDR1 MGHDK and CDR2 SYGVNS come from the germline V gene. The CDR3 contains 15 residues. The V gene lost 7 bases and the J gene lost 1 base, with 16 bases spanning the gap. CDR3 residues: CASIRGGAENTEAFF. The CDR3 DNA reads as TGTGCCAGCATTCGGGGCGGGGCTGAGAACACTGAAGCTTTCTTT. The full variable domain, in which reference TRBV25-1 and TRBJ1-1 provide the parts outside the CDR3, is EADIYQTPRYLVIGTGKKITLECSQTMGHDKMYWYQQDPGMELHLIHYSYGVNSTEKGDLSSESTVSRIRTEHFPLTLESARPSHTSQYLCASIRGGAENTEAFFGQGTRLTVV.

The genes are TRBV11-2 and TRBJ1-2; 10 nucleotides line up with TRBD1. This CDR3 spans 14 amino acids. The germline V gene encodes CDR1 SGHAT and CDR2 FQNNGV. V was pared by 2 bases and J by 11 bases, with 8 bases of the junction left unmatched. Written as DNA, the CDR3 is TGTGCCAGCAGCTTAAGACCGGGACAGGGGTGGTACACCTTC. Translation gives CASSLRPGQGWYTF. The variable domain in full, completed from reference TRBV11-2 and TRBJ1-2, reads EAGVAQSPRYKIIEKRQSVAFWCNPISGHATLYWYQQILGQGPKLLIQFQNNGVVDDSQLPKDRFSAERLKGVDSTLKIQPAKLEDSAVYLCASSLRPGQGWYTFGSGTRLTVV.

This clone was recorded a few times. The chain employs TRBV29-1 and TRBJ2-7; 10 bases fit TRBD1. Germline-derived CDR1 and CDR2 are SQVTM and ANQGSEA. The CDR3 contains 14 residues. Trimming cost V 6 bases and J 6 bases; bases outside gene matches: 11. CDR3 nucleotides: TGCAGCGTAGAGAGCCGGGACAGGGGCGTCGAGCAGTACTTC. Its protein is CSVESRDRGVEQYF.

The chain couples TRBV7-3 to TRBJ2-1, with D uncertain. V lost 2 bases and J lost 3, with 14 bases in between. Germline loops: CDR1 SGHTA, CDR2 FQGTGA. The CDR3 contains 16 residues. The CDR3 sequence: CASSLVSSSLYNEQFF. In nucleotides, the CDR3 is TGTGCCAGCAGCTTAGTAAGCTCGAGTCTCTACAATGAGCAGTTCTTC.

This chain connects TRBV7-2 to TRBJ1-6; D is ambiguous. Trimming stripped 5 bases from V and 4 bases from J, with 18 bases between. Per germline, CDR1 SGHTA and CDR2 FQGNSA. CDR3 length equals 17 residues. The CDR3 nucleotides read TGTGCCAGCAGCCCAAAACCATTATGGGAGTATAATTCACCCCTCCACTTT. It translates to CASSPKPLWEYNSPLHF.

This chain joins TRBV5-1 and TRBJ2-5; D ambiguous. Germline V gene sequence: CDR1 SGHRS, CDR2 YFSETQ. This CDR3 is 12 amino acids long. V was pared by 6 bases and J by 2 bases, with 8 bases between. CDR3 DNA: TGCGCCAGCAAGAGAAATCAAGAGACCCAGTACTTC. Its protein is CASKRNQETQYF.

The V call is TRBV11-2, the J call TRBJ2-2, with 7 bases identical to TRBD1. V shed 5 bases and J 4 bases; nucleotides not matched to a gene: 10. The CDR3 length is 16 residues. The germline gives CDR1 SGHAT, CDR2 FQNNGV. CDR3 sequence: CASSPVRGQITGELFF. In DNA form, the CDR3 reads TGTGCCAGCAGCCCAGTGAGGGGGCAGATCACCGGGGAGCTGTTTTTT.

This sequence joins TRBV2 and TRBJ2-1; D may be TRBD2 (5 bases). V was trimmed by 9 bases and J by 4 bases, leaving 16 bases between them. The CDR3 spans 14 residues. Germline assignment: CDR1 SNHLY and CDR2 FYNNEI. DNA of the CDR3: TGTGCCAGTCTTTGGGAGATAAGGTACAATGAGCAGTTCTTC. Residues: CASLWEIRYNEQFF.

The rearrangement links TRBV3-1 (or the pseudogene TRBV3-2) to TRBJ1-5; D uncertain. The CDR3 has 16 residues. Trimming cost V 0 bases and J 4 bases, with 13 bases left between them. From germline, CDR1 is LGHDT and CDR2 YNNKEL (reference sequence). The CDR3 region is CASSQDWRVRNQPQHF. In nucleotides, the CDR3 is TGTGCCAGCAGCCAAGATTGGAGGGTTCGGAATCAGCCCCAGCATTTT.

The rearrangement joins TRBV11-3 to TRBJ2-1; TRBD2 matches 10 bases. V dropped 5 bases and J dropped 6; count of bases not matched to a gene: 13. The CDR3 loop spans 17 amino acids. The germline CDR1 and CDR2 sequences are SGHNT and YENEEA. CDR3 sequence (DNA): TGTGCCAGCAGCCTCGTCAAGCGGGAGGGCCCAATCAATGAGCAGTTCTTC. Residues: CASSLVKREGPINEQFF.

The chain has TRBV28 and TRBJ2-7; TRBD2 matches 8 bases. The CDR3 contains 14 residues. Trimming at V came to 4 bases and at J to 2 bases, leaving 4 bases not matched to a gene. The germline V gene has CDR1 MDHEN and CDR2 SYDVKM. CDR3 DNA sequence: TGTGCCAGCAGTTCGATAGCGGGAACCTACGAGCAGTACTTC. The encoded protein is CASSSIAGTYEQYF. Combining the CDR3 with reference TRBV28 and TRBJ2-7 gives the whole variable domain DVKVTQSSRYLVKRTGEKVFLECVQDMDHENMFWYRQDPGLGLRLIYFSYDVKMKEKGDIPEGYSVSREKKERFSLILESASTNQTSMYLCASSSIAGTYEQYFGPGTRLTVT.

The J gene is TRBJ2-5, the V gene TRBV7-8; weak D call: TRBD2 (6 bases). The CDR3 has 15 amino acids. Looked up from germline, CDR1 is SGHVS and CDR2 is FQNEAQ. The ends were cut back, 5 bases at V and 7 bases at J, with 20 bases in the middle. DNA for the CDR3: TGTGCCAGCAGCCCAAGAGGGGACTTTACAGCGACCCAGTACTTC. Translating it yields CASSPRGDFTATQYF.

The chain recombines TRBV7-9 with TRBJ1-5; 9 bases are a match to TRBD1. This CDR3 is built from 15 residues. Germline V lookup: CDR1 SEHNR, CDR2 FQNEAQ (reference sequence). V lost 5 bases and J lost 4; bases outside the gene matches: 6. The CDR3 is CASSPAGTGNQPQHF. CDR3 sequence (DNA): TGTGCCAGCAGCCCAGCCGGGACAGGGAATCAGCCCCAGCATTTT.